A selection of T cell receptor beta chains follows, all from one sample in a study of CD4 T cells in relation to SARS-CoV-2 and coronaviruses. Sequenced by immunoSEQ multiplex PCR; TCRdb stores in-frame clones only, minus some. The sample includes about 20,000 clones, around three quarters of them seen just once. These receptors lack a known antigen. The sample consisted of CD4+ T cells from PBMCs, cultured in vitro. The receptors were sampled from a human donor in good health. Each CDR3 is given with its conserved first and last residue. D genes are given only for firm matches. Rows may omit the clone size; those that give it use once, few, many or a size class.

cdr3_nt: TGTGCCAGCAGAGGGGCTGGAAACACCATATATTTT
cdr3_aa: CASRGAGNTIYF
clone_size: medium-sized
d_call: -
j_call: TRBJ1-3
v_call: TRBV12-3/TRBV12-4

cdr3_nt: TGCGCCAGCACCCTCCTTGGGGGACAAGAGACCCAGTACTTC
cdr3_aa: CASTLLGGQETQYF
clone_size: -
d_call: -
j_call: TRBJ2-5
v_call: TRBV5-1

cdr3_nt: TGTGCCAGCCGACTCTCATCCGGGACAGGGAGATACGAGCAGTACTTC
cdr3_aa: CASRLSSGTGRYEQYF
clone_size: -
d_call: TRBD1
j_call: TRBJ2-7
v_call: TRBV2

cdr3_nt: TGTGCCAGCAGCCCCTTCACAGGGGCGATGAACACTGAAGCTTTCTTT
cdr3_aa: CASSPFTGAMNTEAFF
clone_size: once
d_call: TRBD1
j_call: TRBJ1-1
v_call: TRBV11-2

cdr3_nt: TGTGCCAGCAGCCCCCGGGACCCGGATAGCTACGAGCAGTACTTC
cdr3_aa: CASSPRDPDSYEQYF
clone_size: -
d_call: -
j_call: TRBJ2-7
v_call: TRBV13

cdr3_nt: TGTGCCTGGAGTGTCTTCCGGACTAACTATGGCTACACCTTC
cdr3_aa: CAWSVFRTNYGYTF
clone_size: -
d_call: -
j_call: TRBJ1-2
v_call: TRBV30

cdr3_nt: TGTGCCAGTACCGCCGAGGTGGGTCTAGCGGGAAGCTTTCGGGCCTACGAGCAGTACTTC
cdr3_aa: CASTAEVGLAGSFRAYEQYF
clone_size: -
d_call: TRBD2
j_call: TRBJ2-7
v_call: TRBV19

cdr3_nt: TGCGCCAGCAGCCAAGATCGCCTTCCCCGGGGGGGCCAGACCCAGTACTTC
cdr3_aa: CASSQDRLPRGGQTQYF
clone_size: -
d_call: TRBD2
j_call: TRBJ2-5
v_call: TRBV4-1

cdr3_nt: TGTGCCAGCAGTTACATCCGCTCCTCTGGGGCCAACGTCCTGACTTTC
cdr3_aa: CASSYIRSSGANVLTF
clone_size: once
d_call: -
j_call: TRBJ2-6
v_call: TRBV6-5

cdr3_nt: TGTGCCAGCAGCTCCCCGGGCGGGGACTGGGAGACCCAGTACTTC
cdr3_aa: CASSSPGGDWETQYF
clone_size: -
d_call: -
j_call: TRBJ2-5
v_call: TRBV7-2

cdr3_nt: TGTGCCATCAGTGGACTTAAGTCAAATGAGCAGTTCTTC
cdr3_aa: CAISGLKSNEQFF
clone_size: -
d_call: -
j_call: TRBJ2-1
v_call: TRBV10-3

cdr3_nt: TGTGCCAGCAGCCAAGATGCAGTCGGGGGGCGGTACGAGCAGTACTTC
cdr3_aa: CASSQDAVGGRYEQYF
clone_size: few
d_call: -
j_call: TRBJ2-7
v_call: TRBV4-2

cdr3_nt: TGTGCCAGCAGTCACGATAGGACGGACTCTGGGGCCAACGTCCTGACTTTC
cdr3_aa: CASSHDRTDSGANVLTF
clone_size: -
d_call: -
j_call: TRBJ2-6
v_call: TRBV7-8

cdr3_nt: TGTGCCAGCAGTGAGGTCGGGGATGAGCAGTTCTTC
cdr3_aa: CASSEVGDEQFF
clone_size: -
d_call: -
j_call: TRBJ2-1
v_call: TRBV6-1

cdr3_nt: TGTGCCAGCAATCCGGACACAGACTCCTACGAGCAGTACTTC
cdr3_aa: CASNPDTDSYEQYF
clone_size: -
d_call: -
j_call: TRBJ2-7
v_call: TRBV2

cdr3_nt: TGTGCCAGCAGCTTAGAGGAGGGGGCCGCTTACGAGCAGTACTTC
cdr3_aa: CASSLEEGAAYEQYF
clone_size: -
d_call: -
j_call: TRBJ2-7
v_call: TRBV7-8

cdr3_nt: TGTGCCAGCAGCTTAAATCTCGGGCCTTATGGCTACACCTTC
cdr3_aa: CASSLNLGPYGYTF
clone_size: -
d_call: -
j_call: TRBJ1-2
v_call: TRBV7-2

cdr3_nt: TGCGCCAGCAGCCAACACTACCGGGACACTAGCAATCAGCCCCAGCATTTT
cdr3_aa: CASSQHYRDTSNQPQHF
clone_size: few
d_call: -
j_call: TRBJ1-5
v_call: TRBV4-3

cdr3_nt: TGCGCCAGCAGCTTAAGGACAGGGGACAGCACTGAAGCTTTCTTT
cdr3_aa: CASSLRTGDSTEAFF
clone_size: -
d_call: TRBD1
j_call: TRBJ1-1
v_call: TRBV5-1

cdr3_nt: TGTGCCAGTCAAGACCCCGGCGCAGATACGCAGTATTTT
cdr3_aa: CASQDPGADTQYF
clone_size: -
d_call: -
j_call: TRBJ2-3
v_call: TRBV19

cdr3_nt: TGTGCCAGCAGCTTAGGGAGAGCTAACTATGGCTACACCTTC
cdr3_aa: CASSLGRANYGYTF
clone_size: -
d_call: -
j_call: TRBJ1-2
v_call: TRBV7-2

cdr3_nt: TGTGCCAGCAGCCCCAGTTCCGACGAGCAGTACTTC
cdr3_aa: CASSPSSDEQYF
clone_size: -
d_call: -
j_call: TRBJ2-7
v_call: TRBV7-9

cdr3_nt: TGTGCCAGCATCTATCGGGGGGGGTCTGAGCAGTTCTTC
cdr3_aa: CASIYRGGSEQFF
clone_size: -
d_call: TRBD2
j_call: TRBJ2-1
v_call: TRBV5-6

cdr3_nt: TGTGCCAGCAGCTTAGAGATGGGTCCCAGGGAGACCCAGTACTTC
cdr3_aa: CASSLEMGPRETQYF
clone_size: -
d_call: -
j_call: TRBJ2-5
v_call: TRBV7-8

cdr3_nt: TGCGCCAGCAGCTTGAGCGCCGGGACAGGGGTCTACGAGCAGTACTTC
cdr3_aa: CASSLSAGTGVYEQYF
clone_size: -
d_call: TRBD1
j_call: TRBJ2-7
v_call: TRBV5-1

cdr3_nt: TGTGCCAGCACCCGGCAGGGCCATGTCTACACCTTC
cdr3_aa: CASTRQGHVYTF
clone_size: -
d_call: -
j_call: TRBJ1-2
v_call: TRBV6-5

cdr3_nt: TGTGCCAGCAGCTCGGACAGGGGAACCGGGGAGCTGTTTTTT
cdr3_aa: CASSSDRGTGELFF
clone_size: few
d_call: TRBD1
j_call: TRBJ2-2
v_call: TRBV5-5

cdr3_nt: TGTGCCAGCAGTGAAGGGAGCGATACGCAGTATTTT
cdr3_aa: CASSEGSDTQYF
clone_size: once
d_call: -
j_call: TRBJ2-3
v_call: TRBV6-4